This T cell receptor (beta chain) was obtained from a study of T cell responses to AZD1222 COVID-19 vaccine. Whole-study context: Pooled in the analysis were second doses at about 4 or about 12 weeks.

Study-wide points: White British people made up most donors, females outnumbered males, and clonal diversity was possibly underestimated. Spike-specific TCR depth and breadth grew after two AZD1222 doses. Scientists sampled the repertoires only once the peak T cell response had passed.

TCRdb's table, derived via immunoSEQ multiplex PCR, lists solely in-frame clones and lacks some. The sample contains around 250,000 clones, 93% of which appear only once. Germline lookup yields CDR1 SEHNR and CDR2 FQNEAQ (reference sequence). This CDR3 region has 15 residues. Trimming cost V 5 bases and J 4 bases; bases outside gene matches: 6. As concerns this clone: The target antigen is unknown. Additional DNA sequences in this sample encode the identical CDR3.

The clonotype originates from an adult in good health. The input for sequencing was peripheral blood, taken on day 0 of AZD1222 vaccination. The gene calls are TRBV7-9 and TRBJ2-5; TRBD1 matches 11 bases. CDR3 sequence: CASSKGQGGRETQYF. The DNA of the CDR3 is TGTGCCAGCAGCAAGGGACAGGGGGGTCGAGAGACCCAGTACTTC.